Listed below are T cell receptor beta chains from one sample, sequenced in a study of blood T cells in healthy people across ages. MiXCR, applied by TCRdb to the 5' RACE reads, yields one record per CDR3 protein. The data contain about 830,000 distinct CDR3 sequences, about 59% of them singletons. The sample taken for sequencing was blood. These receptors came from a man under 40 in good health. CDR3s include the opening cysteine and the closing phenylalanine or tryptophan. D genes are given only for firm matches. Not all rows give a size; the values are once, few, many and, for expanded clones, a class.

DNA: TGCAGTGCCAGACGCCTTGCGGGGGGCGGGTACGAGCAGTACTTC; CDR3: CSARRLAGGGYEQYF; size: .; V: TRBV20-1; D: TRBD2; J: TRBJ2-7
DNA: TGCGCCAGCAGCTTGGTCGCGGCAGGGAGGGTCAGCGGTCACAATGAGCAGTTCTTC; CDR3: CASSLVAAGRVSGHNEQFF; size: once; V: TRBV5-1; D: TRBD2; J: TRBJ2-1
DNA: TGCAGTGCTAGAGATTTTGAGGGGGCGATTAGCAATCAGCCCCAGCATTTT; CDR3: CSARDFEGAISNQPQHF; size: .; V: TRBV20-1; D: TRBD1; J: TRBJ1-5
DNA: TGCAGTGCTAGAAAGCTTGAAGATAATTCACCCCTCCACTTT; CDR3: CSARKLEDNSPLHF; size: .; V: TRBV20-1; D: .; J: TRBJ1-6
DNA: TGTGCCAGCAGCGTAGGTGTGGGGGTACTAAATGAGCAGTTCTTC; CDR3: CASSVGVGVLNEQFF; size: .; V: TRBV9; D: .; J: TRBJ2-1
DNA: TGTGCCAGCAGTTTAGCCTCAGGGGGGGATACAGATACGCAGTATTTT; CDR3: CASSLASGGDTDTQYF; size: .; V: TRBV12-3/TRBV12-4; D: .; J: TRBJ2-3
DNA: TGTGCCAGCAGCTCAGACGGGACAGCGGCCTTTTACGAGCAGTACTTC; CDR3: CASSSDGTAAFYEQYF; size: .; V: TRBV7-2; D: TRBD1; J: TRBJ2-7
DNA: TGTGCCAGCAGCTTCGGGACAGGAGCCCACGAGCAGTACTTC; CDR3: CASSFGTGAHEQYF; size: .; V: TRBV11-3; D: TRBD1; J: TRBJ2-7
DNA: TGTGCCAGCAGCCCCTCGGACAGGGGGCTTTACGAGCAGTACTTC; CDR3: CASSPSDRGLYEQYF; size: .; V: TRBV9; D: TRBD1; J: TRBJ2-7
DNA: TGTGCCAGCAGCTTAATGGGACAGGGGGCCGGGGAGCTGTTTTTT; CDR3: CASSLMGQGAGELFF; size: once; V: TRBV7-8; D: TRBD1; J: TRBJ2-2
DNA: TGTGCCAGCAGTGAATCAATCAGGGGACGGGAAAAACTGTTTTTT; CDR3: CASSESIRGREKLFF; size: .; V: TRBV25-1; D: .; J: TRBJ1-4
DNA: TGTGCCAGCAGCCTCGACAGGGGAGGTTATGGCTACACCTTC; CDR3: CASSLDRGGYGYTF; size: many; V: TRBV9; D: TRBD1; J: TRBJ1-2
DNA: TGTGCCAGCAGTTTCGGGCTAGCGGGGGTAGATACGCAGTATTTT; CDR3: CASSFGLAGVDTQYF; size: .; V: TRBV12-3/TRBV12-4; D: TRBD2; J: TRBJ2-3
DNA: TGTGCCAGCAGCTCCTCGGTGACGGGTGAGACCCAGTACTTC; CDR3: CASSSSVTGETQYF; size: .; V: TRBV11-2; D: .; J: TRBJ2-5
DNA: TGCGCCAGCAGCGGTTGGCAGAAAAACATTCAGTACTTC; CDR3: CASSGWQKNIQYF; size: few; V: TRBV4-3; D: .; J: TRBJ2-4
DNA: TGTGCCAGCAGCCCGGGCGCCTTCACAGATACGCAGTATTTT; CDR3: CASSPGAFTDTQYF; size: .; V: TRBV6-5; D: .; J: TRBJ2-3
DNA: TGTGCCAGCAGACCGACAGGGTCTGAGGAGACCCAGTACTTC; CDR3: CASRPTGSEETQYF; size: .; V: TRBV12-3/TRBV12-4; D: TRBD1; J: TRBJ2-5
DNA: TGTGCCAGCAGCTTTCGGCGGCTGGACTACGAGCAGTACTTC; CDR3: CASSFRRLDYEQYF; size: .; V: TRBV7-8; D: .; J: TRBJ2-7
DNA: TGTGCCAGCAGCGTAGAGGATTACCTTTCTGAGCAGTACTTC; CDR3: CASSVEDYLSEQYF; size: .; V: TRBV9; D: .; J: TRBJ2-5
DNA: TGCGCCAGCAGTATGACCGGTACCTACGAGCAGTACTTC; CDR3: CASSMTGTYEQYF; size: once; V: TRBV5-1; D: .; J: TRBJ2-7
DNA: TGTGCCAGCAGCTTAGATCAACAGGGGATGAGGGAGACCCAGTACTTC; CDR3: CASSLDQQGMRETQYF; size: .; V: TRBV7-9; D: TRBD1; J: TRBJ2-5
DNA: TGTGCCAGCAGCTTAGGACATTACTCCTATGGCTACACCTTC; CDR3: CASSLGHYSYGYTF; size: .; V: TRBV7-2; D: .; J: TRBJ1-2
DNA: TGTGCCATCAGTGAGGTTACAGGGGGCACAGATACGCAGTATTTT; CDR3: CAISEVTGGTDTQYF; size: once; V: TRBV10-3; D: TRBD1; J: TRBJ2-3
DNA: TGTGCCAGCAGCTCGACAGGGTCCCACAATGAGCAGTTCTTC; CDR3: CASSSTGSHNEQFF; size: few; V: TRBV6-6; D: TRBD1; J: TRBJ2-1
DNA: TGTGCCAGCAGCGGGGACCGCACACCAGAGACCCAGTACTTC; CDR3: CASSGDRTPETQYF; size: .; V: TRBV6-6; D: .; J: TRBJ2-5
DNA: TGCAGTGCTAAGATCCCCGGGGTCCGGACCGGGGAGACCCAGTACTTC; CDR3: CSAKIPGVRTGETQYF; size: .; V: TRBV20-1; D: .; J: TRBJ2-5
DNA: TGCAGTGCTGGCTCCGGTTTAACTAATGAAAAACTGTTTTTT; CDR3: CSAGSGLTNEKLFF; size: .; V: TRBV20-1; D: .; J: TRBJ1-4